The following is a T cell receptor beta chain sequence with its context. As yet, its antigen is unknown. The data belong to a study of neoadjuvant anti-PD-1 for oral cavity cancer. Study results and limitations: Higher pretreatment blood Treg/Th17 ratios correlated with higher pretreatment blood and lower post-treatment tumor TCRbeta clonality. With three patients per group, TCR findings need larger cohorts.

These oral cavity squamous cell carcinomas were HPV-negative and locally advanced. Produced via immunoSEQ multiplex PCR; TCRdb's table is partial and in-frame only. The table records 84,000 or so clones, roughly 80% of them present only once. This CDR3 comprises 16 residues. CDR1 and CDR2 (germline): SGHTA, FQGNSA. J lost 5 bases, V lost 1 base, and 4 bases had no gene match. The TCR originated in a person aged 35-79 years with oral cavity squamous cell carcinoma. The gene calls are TRBV7-2 and TRBJ2-4, with 11 bases matching TRBD2. Specimen: PBMCs, collected before nivolumab (anti-PD-1) treatment. The CDR3 DNA sequence: TGTGCCAGCAGCTTAGTAACGGGACTAGCGGAAAACATTCAGTACTTC. Protein: CASSLVTGLAENIQYF.